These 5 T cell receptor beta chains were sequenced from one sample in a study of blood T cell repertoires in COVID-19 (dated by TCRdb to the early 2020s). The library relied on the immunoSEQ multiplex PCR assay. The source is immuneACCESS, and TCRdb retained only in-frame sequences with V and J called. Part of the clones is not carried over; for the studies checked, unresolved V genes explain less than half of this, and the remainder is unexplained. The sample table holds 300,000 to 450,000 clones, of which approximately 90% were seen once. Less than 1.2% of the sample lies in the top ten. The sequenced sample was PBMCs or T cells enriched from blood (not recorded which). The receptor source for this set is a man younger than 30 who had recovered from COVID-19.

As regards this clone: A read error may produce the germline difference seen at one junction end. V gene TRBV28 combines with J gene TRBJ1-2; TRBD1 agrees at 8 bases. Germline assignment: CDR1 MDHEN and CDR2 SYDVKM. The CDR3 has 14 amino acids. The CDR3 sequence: CASSFPGQVDGYTF. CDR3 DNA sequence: TGTGCTAGCAGTTTTCCGGGACAGGTTGATGGCTACACCTTC.

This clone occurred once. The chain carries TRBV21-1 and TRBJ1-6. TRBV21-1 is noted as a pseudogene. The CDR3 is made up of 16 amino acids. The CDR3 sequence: CASSKMRSSYNSPLHF. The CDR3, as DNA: TGTGCCAGCAGCAAAATGAGGAGCTCCTATAATTCACCCCTCCACTTT.

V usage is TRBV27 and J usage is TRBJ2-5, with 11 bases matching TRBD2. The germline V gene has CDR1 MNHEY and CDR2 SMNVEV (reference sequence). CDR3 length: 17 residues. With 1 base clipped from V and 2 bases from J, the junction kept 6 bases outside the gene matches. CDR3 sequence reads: CASSLWTSGRLQETQYF. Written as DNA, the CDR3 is TGTGCCAGCAGTTTATGGACTAGCGGGCGACTTCAAGAGACCCAGTACTTC.

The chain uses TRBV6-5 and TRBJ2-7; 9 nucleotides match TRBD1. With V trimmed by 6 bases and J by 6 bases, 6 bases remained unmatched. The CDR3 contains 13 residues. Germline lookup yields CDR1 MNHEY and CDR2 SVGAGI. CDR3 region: CASRSGQGTEQYF. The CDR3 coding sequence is TGTGCCAGCAGGTCGGGACAGGGTACCGAGCAGTACTTC.

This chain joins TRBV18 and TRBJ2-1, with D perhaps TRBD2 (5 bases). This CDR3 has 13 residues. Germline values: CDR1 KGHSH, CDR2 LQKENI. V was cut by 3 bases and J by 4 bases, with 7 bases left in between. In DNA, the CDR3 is TGTGCCAGCTCACCCGGACTTTACAATGAGCAGTTCTTC. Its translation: CASSPGLYNEQFF.